This TCR beta chain was identified in a study of T cell responses to AZD1222 COVID-19 vaccine. Study results and limitations: Donor demographics were predominantly white British with a female majority; clonal diversity may be underestimated.

Repertoires were generated with immunoSEQ multiplex PCR, while TCRdb's copy carries only in-frame clones and drops some. The repertoire holds approximately 120,000 clones, around 93% seen once, with over 6.5% in the top ten. The CDR3 runs to 15 residues. V was clipped by 8 bases and J by 7 bases, with 20 bases between them. The germline V gene has CDR1 LNHDA and CDR2 SQIVND (reference sequence). A note on this clone: The antigen is undetermined.

The chain has TRBV19 and TRBJ1-4; TRBD1 might be the D (5 bases). The source material was peripheral blood, sampled on day 0 of AZD1222 vaccination. This receptor was obtained from an adult in good health. The CDR3 here is CASADSRGSGEKLFF. In nucleotides, the CDR3 is TGTGCCAGTGCTGACTCGAGGGGTTCGGGTGAAAAACTGTTTTTT.